The TCR beta chain under discussion was sequenced for a study of blood T cell repertoires in COVID-19. Across the study: The analysed material was cDNA or gDNA that came from T cells, B-cell-depleted T cells, or PBMCs.

This clone occurred a few times. The CDR3 loop spans 15 amino acids. Germline assignment: CDR1 ENHRY and CDR2 SYGVKD. V dropped 6 bases and J dropped 5; count of bases not matched to a gene: 5. Authors' processing steps: Nucleated cell number was recorded as an estimate derived from reference gene primer amplification. The protocol was immunoSEQ multiplex PCR, while the TCRdb copy is restricted to in-frame clones and leaves out a portion. Clonal size and the V and J genes are those of that table, whereas D and trimming came from the DNA. The profile covers 310,000 or so clones, with roughly 84% appearing a single time and 1% taken by the ten largest.

The sequenced sample was peripheral blood. This rearrangement joins TRBV10-3 to TRBJ2-3, with 13 bases fitting TRBD2. The clonotype was recovered from a man aged 45-65 years with active or convalescent COVID-19. The CDR3 loop is CAISGTSGVGDTQYF. In nucleotides, the CDR3 is TGTGCCATCAGCGGGACTAGCGGGGTTGGAGATACGCAGTATTTT.